This TCR beta chain originates from a study of blood T cell repertoires in COVID-19. The protocol was immunoSEQ multiplex PCR, while the TCRdb copy is restricted to in-frame clones and leaves out a portion. The data show 310,000 or so clones, approximately 86% seen once. The germline V and J ends were trimmed by 2 bases and 5 bases, with 9 bases remaining between them. CDR1 is KGHSH and CDR2 is LQKENI in the germline V gene. CDR3 length equals 13 residues. This receptor was taken from a woman aged 18-29 years who had recovered from COVID-19. Material: PBMCs or T cells enriched from blood (not recorded which). This chain uses TRBV18 with TRBJ2-5; D may be TRBD2 (5 bases). This CDR3 is CASSPGIAETQYF. The CDR3 DNA follows: TGTGCCAGCTCACCAGGGATAGCGGAGACCCAGTACTTC.